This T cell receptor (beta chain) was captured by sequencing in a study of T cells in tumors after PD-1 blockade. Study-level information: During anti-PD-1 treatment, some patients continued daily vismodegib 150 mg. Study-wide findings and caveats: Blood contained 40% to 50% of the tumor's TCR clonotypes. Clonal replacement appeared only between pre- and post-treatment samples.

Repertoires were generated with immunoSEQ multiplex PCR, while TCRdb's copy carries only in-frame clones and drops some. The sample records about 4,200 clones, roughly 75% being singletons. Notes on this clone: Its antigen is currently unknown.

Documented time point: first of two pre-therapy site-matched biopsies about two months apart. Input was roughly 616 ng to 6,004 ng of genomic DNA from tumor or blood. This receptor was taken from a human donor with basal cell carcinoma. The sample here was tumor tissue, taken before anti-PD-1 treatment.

The CDR3 protein is CASSDSGTDYGYTF. The CDR3, as DNA: TGTGCCAGCAGTGATTCCGGGACTGATTATGGCTACACCTTC. The gene calls are TRBV25-1 and TRBJ1-2, with a weak D call TRBD1 (5 bases). CDR3 length: 14 amino acids. The V end was cut by 3 bases, the J end by 5 bases, with 13 bases between. Germline values: CDR1 MGHDK, CDR2 SYGVNS.